The rows below give T cell receptor beta chains drawn from one sample of a study of blood T cell repertoires in COVID-19. The assay was immunoSEQ multiplex PCR, and TCRdb's table has in-frame clones only and misses some. The table includes about 170,000 clones, 70% to 90% detected once. Sample: PBMCs or T cells enriched from blood (not recorded which). The origin of the receptors is a woman aged 18-29 years who had recovered from COVID-19. Each CDR3 is given with its conserved first and last residue. Fields, in order: V gene, clone size, J gene, CDR3 length, D gene, CDR3 protein, CDR3 DNA. A D gene is named only where the DNA matches it firmly. Clone size is stated in some rows and not others, as once, few, many or a class when expanded.

V gene: TRBV14
clone size: -
J gene: TRBJ1-6
CDR3 length: 16
D gene: -
CDR3 protein: CASSQWGPPGNSPLHF
CDR3 DNA: TGTGCCAGCAGCCAATGGGGGCCACCCGGAAATTCACCCCTCCACTTT

V gene: TRBV4-2
clone size: -
J gene: TRBJ2-1
CDR3 length: 19
D gene: TRBD2
CDR3 protein: CASSQEFPLDSGRAHEQFF
CDR3 DNA: TGTGCCAGCAGCCAAGAGTTTCCTCTGGATAGCGGGAGGGCACACGAGCAGTTCTTC

V gene: TRBV27
clone size: few
J gene: TRBJ1-5
CDR3 length: 15
D gene: -
CDR3 protein: CASKVREGRSQPQHF
CDR3 DNA: TGTGCCAGCAAGGTCCGGGAGGGAAGGAGTCAGCCCCAGCATTTT

V gene: TRBV9
clone size: -
J gene: TRBJ1-1
CDR3 length: 15
D gene: -
CDR3 protein: CASSVAHRGDTEAFF
CDR3 DNA: TGTGCCAGCAGCGTAGCCCACCGGGGGGACACTGAAGCTTTCTTT

V gene: TRBV4-3
clone size: once
J gene: TRBJ2-3
CDR3 length: 18
D gene: TRBD1
CDR3 protein: CASSPNRGLGGDTDTQYF
CDR3 DNA: TGCGCCAGCAGCCCGAACAGGGGGTTGGGCGGGGACACAGATACGCAGTATTTT

V gene: TRBV5-1
clone size: -
J gene: TRBJ2-7
CDR3 length: 14
D gene: TRBD1
CDR3 protein: CASSQTGGSYEQYF
CDR3 DNA: TGCGCCAGCAGCCAAACAGGGGGCTCCTACGAGCAGTACTTC

V gene: TRBV2
clone size: -
J gene: TRBJ2-7
CDR3 length: 15
D gene: TRBD1
CDR3 protein: CASSVRGTGAYEQYF
CDR3 DNA: TGTGCCAGCAGTGTAAGGGGGACAGGGGCTTACGAGCAGTACTTC

V gene: TRBV27
clone size: -
J gene: TRBJ2-3
CDR3 length: 15
D gene: TRBD2
CDR3 protein: CASSLIRLAGDTQYF
CDR3 DNA: TGTGCCAGCAGTTTAATTAGACTAGCGGGAGATACGCAGTATTTT

V gene: TRBV5-1
clone size: once
J gene: TRBJ2-7
CDR3 length: 16
D gene: TRBD2
CDR3 protein: CASSLGGTTRAYEQYF
CDR3 DNA: TGCGCCAGCAGCTTGGGGGGGACTACTCGGGCCTACGAGCAGTACTTC

V gene: TRBV6-4
clone size: -
J gene: TRBJ2-3
CDR3 length: 16
D gene: TRBD2
CDR3 protein: CASSDSAGGYTDTQYF
CDR3 DNA: TGTGCCAGCAGTGACTCAGCGGGAGGGTATACAGATACGCAGTATTTT

V gene: TRBV5-4
clone size: once
J gene: TRBJ2-1
CDR3 length: 16
D gene: TRBD2
CDR3 protein: CASSLRLANPNNEQFF
CDR3 DNA: TGTGCCAGCAGCCTACGACTAGCTAATCCTAACAATGAGCAGTTCTTC

V gene: TRBV18
clone size: -
J gene: TRBJ2-5
CDR3 length: 12
D gene: -
CDR3 protein: CASSEYQETQYF
CDR3 DNA: TGTGCCAGCTCCGAGTACCAAGAGACCCAGTACTTC

V gene: TRBV30
clone size: -
J gene: TRBJ1-6
CDR3 length: 11
D gene: -
CDR3 protein: CAWSRNSPLHF
CDR3 DNA: TGTGCCTGGAGTCGTAATTCACCCCTCCACTTT

V gene: TRBV7-7
clone size: -
J gene: TRBJ2-1
CDR3 length: 17
D gene: TRBD2
CDR3 protein: CASSLGSASGRTDEQFF
CDR3 DNA: TGTGCTAGCAGCCTTGGGTCGGCTAGCGGGAGAACCGATGAGCAGTTCTTC

V gene: TRBV2
clone size: -
J gene: TRBJ1-6
CDR3 length: 13
D gene: -
CDR3 protein: CASSEGQYSPLHF
CDR3 DNA: TGTGCCAGCAGTGAAGGGCAGTATTCACCCCTCCACTTT

V gene: TRBV28
clone size: once
J gene: TRBJ2-5
CDR3 length: 12
D gene: TRBD2
CDR3 protein: CASTLAGETQYF
CDR3 DNA: TGTGCCAGCACTTTAGCGGGGGAGACCCAGTACTTC

V gene: TRBV28
clone size: -
J gene: TRBJ1-4
CDR3 length: 14
D gene: -
CDR3 protein: CASSAQNSGEKLFF
CDR3 DNA: TGTGCCAGCAGCGCGCAGAACTCGGGAGAAAAACTGTTTTTT

V gene: TRBV7-2
clone size: -
J gene: TRBJ2-5
CDR3 length: 13
D gene: -
CDR3 protein: CASSLARGETQYF
CDR3 DNA: TGTGCCAGCAGCTTAGCGCGCGGAGAGACCCAGTACTTC

V gene: TRBV21-1
clone size: -
J gene: TRBJ1-2
CDR3 length: 15
D gene: -
CDR3 protein: CASPGKGKQFYGYTF
CDR3 DNA: TGTGCCAGTCCCGGTAAGGGGAAACAATTTTATGGCTACACCTTC

V gene: TRBV5-1
clone size: -
J gene: TRBJ2-1
CDR3 length: 15
D gene: TRBD2
CDR3 protein: CASSWGGRGVNEQFF
CDR3 DNA: TGCGCCAGCAGCTGGGGTGGGAGGGGCGTAAATGAGCAGTTCTTC

V gene: TRBV11-2
clone size: -
J gene: TRBJ2-7
CDR3 length: 16
D gene: -
CDR3 protein: CASSLSLGRDFGEQYF
CDR3 DNA: TGTGCCAGCAGCTTAAGTTTAGGCAGAGACTTCGGCGAGCAGTACTTC

V gene: TRBV27
clone size: -
J gene: TRBJ2-7
CDR3 length: 14
D gene: -
CDR3 protein: CASANGGYRQEQYF
CDR3 DNA: TGTGCCAGCGCTAACGGAGGCTATCGTCAGGAGCAGTACTTC

V gene: TRBV6-5
clone size: -
J gene: TRBJ1-2
CDR3 length: 12
D gene: -
CDR3 protein: CASEGSGDGYTF
CDR3 DNA: TGTGCCAGCGAAGGCTCAGGGGATGGCTACACCTTC

V gene: TRBV6-5
clone size: -
J gene: TRBJ2-7
CDR3 length: 14
D gene: -
CDR3 protein: CASSLTQGPYEQYF
CDR3 DNA: TGTGCCAGCAGTCTTACCCAGGGCCCCTACGAGCAGTACTTC

V gene: TRBV2
clone size: -
J gene: TRBJ1-1
CDR3 length: 14
D gene: -
CDR3 protein: CASSEALRGSEAFF
CDR3 DNA: TGTGCCAGCAGTGAAGCGCTTCGGGGTAGTGAAGCTTTCTTT

V gene: TRBV18
clone size: -
J gene: TRBJ2-7
CDR3 length: 13
D gene: TRBD1
CDR3 protein: CASSSLQGAEQYF
CDR3 DNA: TGTGCCAGCTCGTCTTTACAGGGGGCGGAGCAGTACTTC

V gene: TRBV20-1
clone size: -
J gene: TRBJ1-2
CDR3 length: 13
D gene: TRBD1
CDR3 protein: CSASFQGAYGYTF
CDR3 DNA: TGCAGTGCTAGTTTCCAGGGGGCTTATGGCTACACCTTC

V gene: TRBV11-3
clone size: -
J gene: TRBJ2-5
CDR3 length: 15
D gene: -
CDR3 protein: CASSHRVSGLETQYF
CDR3 DNA: TGTGCCAGCAGCCACAGGGTTAGTGGGCTGGAGACCCAGTACTTC

V gene: TRBV5-1
clone size: few
J gene: TRBJ2-1
CDR3 length: 16
D gene: TRBD2
CDR3 protein: CASSFGTSVSYNEQFF
CDR3 DNA: TGCGCCAGCAGCTTCGGGACTAGCGTTTCCTACAATGAGCAGTTCTTC

V gene: TRBV7-2
clone size: once
J gene: TRBJ1-6
CDR3 length: 13
D gene: -
CDR3 protein: CASSLQGNSPLHF
CDR3 DNA: TGTGCCAGCAGCTTACAGGGGAATTCACCCCTCCACTTT

V gene: TRBV14
clone size: -
J gene: TRBJ2-5
CDR3 length: 15
D gene: TRBD2
CDR3 protein: CASSLLAGEQETQYF
CDR3 DNA: TGTGCCAGCAGTCTTCTAGCGGGAGAACAAGAGACCCAGTACTTC

V gene: TRBV6-4
clone size: -
J gene: TRBJ1-5
CDR3 length: 13
D gene: -
CDR3 protein: CASRAGSRQPQHF
CDR3 DNA: TGTGCCAGCAGAGCAGGGTCACGGCAGCCCCAGCATTTT

V gene: TRBV7-2
clone size: few
J gene: TRBJ2-2
CDR3 length: 15
D gene: TRBD2
CDR3 protein: CASSRGLAEVGELFF
CDR3 DNA: TGTGCCAGCAGCCGGGGACTAGCGGAGGTCGGGGAGCTGTTTTTT

V gene: TRBV5-5
clone size: -
J gene: TRBJ1-3
CDR3 length: 16
D gene: -
CDR3 protein: CASSLQGLLSGNTIYF
CDR3 DNA: TGTGCCAGCAGCTTGCAGGGCTTGTTGTCTGGAAACACCATATATTTT

V gene: TRBV19
clone size: -
J gene: TRBJ1-5
CDR3 length: 15
D gene: -
CDR3 protein: CASSVQGNSNQPQHF
CDR3 DNA: TGTGCCAGTAGTGTGCAGGGAAATAGCAATCAGCCCCAGCATTTT

V gene: TRBV30
clone size: -
J gene: TRBJ2-7
CDR3 length: 17
D gene: TRBD2
CDR3 protein: CAWSVRRAGGPSYEQYF
CDR3 DNA: TGTGCCTGGAGTGTACGACGGGCGGGAGGGCCCTCCTACGAGCAGTACTTC

V gene: TRBV9
clone size: -
J gene: TRBJ2-3
CDR3 length: 16
D gene: TRBD2
CDR3 protein: CASSIAGWVGTDTQYF
CDR3 DNA: TGTGCCAGCAGCATAGCGGGGTGGGTGGGCACAGATACGCAGTATTTT

V gene: TRBV7-9
clone size: -
J gene: TRBJ2-3
CDR3 length: 14
D gene: TRBD2
CDR3 protein: CATAGSGRTDTQYF
CDR3 DNA: TGTGCCACGGCGGGTAGCGGGAGAACAGATACGCAGTATTTT

V gene: TRBV28
clone size: -
J gene: TRBJ1-1
CDR3 length: 13
D gene: -
CDR3 protein: CASSLRGGTEAFF
CDR3 DNA: TGTGCCAGCAGTTTAAGAGGGGGCACTGAAGCTTTCTTT

V gene: TRBV29-1
clone size: -
J gene: TRBJ2-7
CDR3 length: 13
D gene: -
CDR3 protein: CSVVGDNSYEQYF
CDR3 DNA: TGCAGCGTTGTGGGGGACAACTCCTACGAGCAGTACTTC

V gene: TRBV5-1
clone size: -
J gene: TRBJ2-5
CDR3 length: 14
D gene: TRBD2
CDR3 protein: CASSFLSGRETQYF
CDR3 DNA: TGCGCCAGCAGCTTTCTTAGCGGGAGAGAGACCCAGTACTTC

V gene: TRBV10-3
clone size: -
J gene: TRBJ2-1
CDR3 length: 15
D gene: TRBD1
CDR3 protein: CAISTGQGSYNEQFF
CDR3 DNA: TGTGCCATCAGTACGGGACAGGGATCCTACAATGAGCAGTTCTTC

V gene: TRBV9
clone size: -
J gene: TRBJ2-7
CDR3 length: 17
D gene: TRBD1
CDR3 protein: CASSAWIRDRTTYEQYF
CDR3 DNA: TGTGCCAGCAGCGCTTGGATAAGGGACAGAACAACCTACGAGCAGTACTTC

V gene: TRBV6-5
clone size: -
J gene: TRBJ1-4
CDR3 length: 13
D gene: -
CDR3 protein: CASSYQFNEKLFF
CDR3 DNA: TGTGCCAGCAGTTACCAGTTCAATGAAAAACTGTTTTTT

V gene: TRBV7-6
clone size: -
J gene: TRBJ1-2
CDR3 length: 16
D gene: TRBD1
CDR3 protein: CASSLVGTGGSLGYTF
CDR3 DNA: TGTGCCAGCAGCTTAGTGGGGACAGGGGGGAGCCTTGGCTACACCTTC

V gene: TRBV19
clone size: -
J gene: TRBJ2-7
CDR3 length: 12
D gene: TRBD2
CDR3 protein: CARTSGTYEQYF
CDR3 DNA: TGTGCCAGGACTAGCGGTACCTACGAGCAGTACTTC

V gene: TRBV7-9
clone size: -
J gene: TRBJ2-2
CDR3 length: 17
D gene: TRBD1
CDR3 protein: CASRTRSGGSNTGELFF
CDR3 DNA: TGTGCCAGCAGAACTAGATCAGGGGGTTCGAACACCGGGGAGCTGTTTTTT

V gene: TRBV11-2
clone size: -
J gene: TRBJ2-6
CDR3 length: 17
D gene: -
CDR3 protein: CASSPVALKPGANVLTF
CDR3 DNA: TGTGCCAGCAGCCCCGTTGCTCTGAAGCCTGGGGCCAACGTCCTGACTTTC

V gene: TRBV25-1
clone size: -
J gene: TRBJ2-1
CDR3 length: 18
D gene: -
CDR3 protein: CASSEQSPAGFWIGEQFF
CDR3 DNA: TGTGCCAGCAGTGAGCAATCGCCTGCAGGGTTTTGGATTGGTGAGCAGTTCTTC

V gene: TRBV27
clone size: -
J gene: TRBJ2-3
CDR3 length: 12
D gene: -
CDR3 protein: CASSLYGIAQYF
CDR3 DNA: TGTGCCAGCAGTTTATACGGGATCGCGCAGTATTTT

V gene: TRBV7-8
clone size: -
J gene: TRBJ2-7
CDR3 length: 17
D gene: -
CDR3 protein: CASSLIVGRDFSYEQYF
CDR3 DNA: TGTGCCAGCAGCTTAATCGTCGGTAGGGACTTTTCCTACGAGCAGTACTTC